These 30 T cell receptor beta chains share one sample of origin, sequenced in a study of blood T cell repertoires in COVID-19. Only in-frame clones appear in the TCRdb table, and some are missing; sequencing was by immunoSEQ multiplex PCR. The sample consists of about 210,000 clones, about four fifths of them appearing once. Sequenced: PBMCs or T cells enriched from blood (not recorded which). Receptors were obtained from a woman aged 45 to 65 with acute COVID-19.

CDR3 protein: CASSEYYLADTQYF. The CDR3 DNA reads TGTGCCAGCAGTGAGTACTATCTAGCGGATACGCAGTATTTT. The chain joins TRBV2 to TRBJ2-3, with D maybe TRBD2 (6 bases). This CDR3 is 14 amino acids long. Germline V gene lookup returns CDR1 SNHLY and CDR2 FYNNEI. V gave up 3 bases and J gave up 6 bases, with 13 bases separating them.

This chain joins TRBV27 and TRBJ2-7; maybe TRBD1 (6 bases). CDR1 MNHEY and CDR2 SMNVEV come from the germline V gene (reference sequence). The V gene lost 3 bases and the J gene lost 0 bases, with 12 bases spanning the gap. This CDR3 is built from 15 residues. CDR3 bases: TGTGCCAGCAGTTTGGGGGCGGGTCGCTCCTACGAGCAGTACTTC. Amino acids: CASSLGAGRSYEQYF.

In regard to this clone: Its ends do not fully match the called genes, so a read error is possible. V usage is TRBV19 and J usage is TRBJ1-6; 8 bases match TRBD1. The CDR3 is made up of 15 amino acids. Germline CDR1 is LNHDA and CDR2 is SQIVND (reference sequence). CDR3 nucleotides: TGTGCCAGTAGACCCGGGACAGGTCATAAGTCACCCCTCCACTTT. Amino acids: CASRPGTGHKSPLHF. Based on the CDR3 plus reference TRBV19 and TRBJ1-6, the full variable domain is DGGITQSPKYLFRKEGQNVTLSCEQNLNHDAMYWYRQDPGQGLRLIYYSQIVNDFQKGDIAEGYSVSREKKESFPLTVTSAQKNPTAFYLCASRPGTGHKSPLHFGNGTRLTVT.

The CDR3 loop reads CASSLRGTDQPQHF. DNA for the CDR3: TGTGCCAGCAGCCTTAGGGGGACAGATCAGCCCCAGCATTTT. J is TRBJ1-5 and V is TRBV27; 7 nucleotides align to TRBD1. This CDR3 has 14 amino acids. Per the germline V gene, CDR1 is MNHEY and CDR2 is SMNVEV (reference sequence). The V gene end was trimmed by 6 bases and the J gene end by 5 bases; junction bases not matched to a gene: 7.

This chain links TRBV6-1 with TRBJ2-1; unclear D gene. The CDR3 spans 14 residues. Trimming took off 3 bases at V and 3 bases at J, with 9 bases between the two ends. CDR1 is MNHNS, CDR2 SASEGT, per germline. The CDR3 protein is CASSEVLGYNEQFF. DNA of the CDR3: TGTGCCAGCAGTGAGGTACTCGGCTACAATGAGCAGTTCTTC.

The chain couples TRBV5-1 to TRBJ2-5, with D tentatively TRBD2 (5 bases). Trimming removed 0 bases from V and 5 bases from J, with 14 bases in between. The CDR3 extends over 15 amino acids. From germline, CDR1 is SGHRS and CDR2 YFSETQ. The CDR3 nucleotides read TGCGCCAGCAGCTTGGGGGGTAGAGGGTCGGAGACCCAGTACTTC. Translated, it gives CASSLGGRGSETQYF.

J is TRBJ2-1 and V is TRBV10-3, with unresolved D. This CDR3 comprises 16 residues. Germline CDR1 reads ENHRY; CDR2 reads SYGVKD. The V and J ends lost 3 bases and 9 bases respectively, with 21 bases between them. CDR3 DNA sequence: TGTGCCATCAGTGAAACCTCCTACTTGTCCTCTCGTGAGCAGTTCTTC. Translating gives CAISETSYLSSREQFF.

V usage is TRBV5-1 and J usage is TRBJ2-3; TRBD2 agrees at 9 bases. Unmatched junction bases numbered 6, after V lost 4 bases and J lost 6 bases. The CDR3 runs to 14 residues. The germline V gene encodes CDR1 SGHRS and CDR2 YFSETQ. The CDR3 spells CASSRSGSGDTQYF. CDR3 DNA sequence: TGCGCCAGCAGCCGTAGCGGGAGTGGGGATACGCAGTATTTT.

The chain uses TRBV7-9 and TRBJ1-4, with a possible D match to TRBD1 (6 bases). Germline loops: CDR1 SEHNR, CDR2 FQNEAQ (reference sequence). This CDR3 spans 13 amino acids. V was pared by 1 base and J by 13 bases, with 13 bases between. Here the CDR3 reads CASSLGIQDRLFF. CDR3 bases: TGTGCCAGCAGCTTAGGCATCCAGGACAGACTGTTTTTT.

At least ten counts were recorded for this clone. CDR3 region: CASQGGANTEAFF. For the CDR3, the DNA is TGTGCCAGTCAAGGGGGCGCAAACACTGAAGCTTTCTTT. This chain joins TRBV28 and TRBJ1-1, with 7 bases identical to TRBD1. The trim removed 9 bases at V and 2 bases at J, leaving 6 bases unmatched. This CDR3 contains 13 residues. Germline V gene sequence: CDR1 MDHEN, CDR2 SYDVKM.

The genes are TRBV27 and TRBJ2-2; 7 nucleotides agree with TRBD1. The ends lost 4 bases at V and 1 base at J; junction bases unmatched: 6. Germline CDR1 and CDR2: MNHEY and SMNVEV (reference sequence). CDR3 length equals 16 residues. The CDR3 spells CASSSQGTVNTGELFF. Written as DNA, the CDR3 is TGTGCCAGCAGTTCCCAAGGGACAGTGAACACCGGGGAGCTGTTTTTT.

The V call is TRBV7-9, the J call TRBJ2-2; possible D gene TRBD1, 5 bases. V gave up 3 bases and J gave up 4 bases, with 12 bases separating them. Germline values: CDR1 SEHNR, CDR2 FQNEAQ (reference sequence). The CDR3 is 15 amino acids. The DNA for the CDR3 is TGTGCCAGCAGCTTCCGACCACAGGTCACCGGGGAGCTGTTTTTT. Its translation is CASSFRPQVTGELFF.

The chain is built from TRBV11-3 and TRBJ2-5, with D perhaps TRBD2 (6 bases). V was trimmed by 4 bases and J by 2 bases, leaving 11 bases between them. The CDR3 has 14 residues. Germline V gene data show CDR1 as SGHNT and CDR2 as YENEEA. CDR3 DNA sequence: TGTGCCAGCAGCTACGGGACTGAACAAGAGACCCAGTACTTC. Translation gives CASSYGTEQETQYF.

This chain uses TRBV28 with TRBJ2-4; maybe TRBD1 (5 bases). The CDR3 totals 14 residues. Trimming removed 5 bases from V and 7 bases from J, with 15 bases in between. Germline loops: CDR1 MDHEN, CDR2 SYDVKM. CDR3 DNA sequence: TGTGCCAGCAGTATCCCTAACTGGGGCAACATTCAGTACTTC. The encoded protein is CASSIPNWGNIQYF.

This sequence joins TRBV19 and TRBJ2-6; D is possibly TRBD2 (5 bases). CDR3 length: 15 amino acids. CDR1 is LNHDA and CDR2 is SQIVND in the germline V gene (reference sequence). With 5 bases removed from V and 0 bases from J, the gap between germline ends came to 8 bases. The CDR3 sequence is CASSPGGSGANVLTF. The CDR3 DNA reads TGTGCCAGTAGTCCCGGAGGCTCTGGGGCCAACGTCCTGACTTTC.

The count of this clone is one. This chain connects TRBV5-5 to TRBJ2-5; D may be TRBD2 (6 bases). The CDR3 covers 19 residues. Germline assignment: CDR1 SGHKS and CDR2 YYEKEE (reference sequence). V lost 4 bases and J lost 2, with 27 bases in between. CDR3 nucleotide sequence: TGTGCCAGCAGCACACCCCTCGGGACTTCTCTCGAGGGGCAAGAGACCCAGTACTTC. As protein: CASSTPLGTSLEGQETQYF.

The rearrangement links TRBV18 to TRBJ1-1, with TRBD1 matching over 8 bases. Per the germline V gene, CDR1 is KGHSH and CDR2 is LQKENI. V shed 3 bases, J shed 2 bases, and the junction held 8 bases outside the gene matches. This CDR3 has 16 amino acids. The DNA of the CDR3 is TGTGCCAGCTCACCTTCGAGGACAGGGCGAAACACTGAAGCTTTCTTT. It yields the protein CASSPSRTGRNTEAFF.

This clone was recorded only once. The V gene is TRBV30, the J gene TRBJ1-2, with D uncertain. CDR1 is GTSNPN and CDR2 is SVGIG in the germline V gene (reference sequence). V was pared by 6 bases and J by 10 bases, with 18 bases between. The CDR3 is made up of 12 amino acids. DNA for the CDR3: TGTGCCTGTCCTGTTTCCCTACGTGTCTACACCTTC. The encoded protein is CACPVSLRVYTF.

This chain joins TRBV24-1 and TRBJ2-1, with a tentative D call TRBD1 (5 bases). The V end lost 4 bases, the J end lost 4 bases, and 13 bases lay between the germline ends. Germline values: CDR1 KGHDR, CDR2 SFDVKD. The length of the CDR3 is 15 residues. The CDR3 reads CATSDRDRSYNEQFF. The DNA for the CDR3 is TGTGCCACCAGTGACCGAGACAGATCTTACAATGAGCAGTTCTTC.

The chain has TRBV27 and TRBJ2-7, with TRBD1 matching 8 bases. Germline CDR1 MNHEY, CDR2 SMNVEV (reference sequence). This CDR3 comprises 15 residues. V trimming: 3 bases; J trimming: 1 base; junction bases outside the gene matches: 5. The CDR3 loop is CASSFAGGASYEQYF. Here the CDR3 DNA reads TGTGCCAGCAGTTTTGCAGGGGGCGCTTCCTACGAGCAGTACTTC.

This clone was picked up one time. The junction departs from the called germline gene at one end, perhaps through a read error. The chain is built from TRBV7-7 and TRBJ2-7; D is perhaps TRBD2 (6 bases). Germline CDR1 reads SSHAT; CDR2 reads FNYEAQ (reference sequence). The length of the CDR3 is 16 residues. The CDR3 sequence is CASSPLGLAIPYEQYF. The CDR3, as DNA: TGTGCTAGCAGCCCCCTTGGGCTAGCGATTCCCTACGAGCAGTACTTC. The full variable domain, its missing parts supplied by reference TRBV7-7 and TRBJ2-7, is GAGVSQSPRYKVTKRGQDVTLRCDPISSHATLYWYQQALGQGPEFLTYFNYEAQPDKSGLPSDRFSAERPEGSISTLTIQRTEQRDSAMYRCASSPLGLAIPYEQYFGPGTRLTVT.

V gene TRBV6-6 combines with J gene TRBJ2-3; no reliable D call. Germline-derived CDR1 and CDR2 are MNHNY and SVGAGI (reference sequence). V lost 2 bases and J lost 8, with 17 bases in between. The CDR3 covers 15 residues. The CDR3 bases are TGTGCCAGCAGTTACGATGGCTACCCCACGGGTACGCAGTATTTT. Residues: CASSYDGYPTGTQYF.

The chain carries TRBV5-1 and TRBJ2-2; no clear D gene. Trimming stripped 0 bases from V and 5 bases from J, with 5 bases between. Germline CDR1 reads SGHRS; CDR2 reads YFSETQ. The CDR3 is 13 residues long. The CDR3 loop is CASSLDRTGELFF. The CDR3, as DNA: TGCGCCAGCAGCTTGGACCGGACCGGGGAGCTGTTTTTT.

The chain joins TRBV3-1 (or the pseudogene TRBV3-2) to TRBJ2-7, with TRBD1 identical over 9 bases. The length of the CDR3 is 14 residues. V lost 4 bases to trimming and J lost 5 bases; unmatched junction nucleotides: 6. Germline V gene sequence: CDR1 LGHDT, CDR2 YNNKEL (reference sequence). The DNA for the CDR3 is TGTGCCAGCAGCCCCGGGACAGGGAAAAACGAGCAGTACTTC. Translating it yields CASSPGTGKNEQYF.

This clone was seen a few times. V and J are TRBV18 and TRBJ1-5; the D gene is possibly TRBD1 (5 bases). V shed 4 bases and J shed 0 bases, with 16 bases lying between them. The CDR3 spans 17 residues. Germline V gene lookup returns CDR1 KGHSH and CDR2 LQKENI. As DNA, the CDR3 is TGTGCCAGCTCACTAAAAGGATCAGGGAATAGCAATCAGCCCCAGCATTTT. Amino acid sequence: CASSLKGSGNSNQPQHF.

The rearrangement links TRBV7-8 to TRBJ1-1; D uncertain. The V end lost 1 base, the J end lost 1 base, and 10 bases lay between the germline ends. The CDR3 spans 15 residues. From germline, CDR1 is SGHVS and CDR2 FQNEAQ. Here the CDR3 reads CASSLDTERNTEAFF. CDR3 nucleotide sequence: TGTGCCAGCAGCTTAGATACAGAAAGGAACACTGAAGCTTTCTTT.

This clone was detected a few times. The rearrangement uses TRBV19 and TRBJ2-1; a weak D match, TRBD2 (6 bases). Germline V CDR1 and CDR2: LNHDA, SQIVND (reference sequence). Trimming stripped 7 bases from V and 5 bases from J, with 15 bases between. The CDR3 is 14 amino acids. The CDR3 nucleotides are TGTGCCAGTACCCTGTCCGGGAGTCACAATGAGCAGTTCTTC. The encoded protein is CASTLSGSHNEQFF.

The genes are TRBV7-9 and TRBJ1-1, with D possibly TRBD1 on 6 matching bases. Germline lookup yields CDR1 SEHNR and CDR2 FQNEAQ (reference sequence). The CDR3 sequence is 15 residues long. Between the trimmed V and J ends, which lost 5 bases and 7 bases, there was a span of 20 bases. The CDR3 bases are TGTGCCAGCAGCACACAGGGTCCCCTCAGGGATGAAGCTTTCTTT. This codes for CASSTQGPLRDEAFF.

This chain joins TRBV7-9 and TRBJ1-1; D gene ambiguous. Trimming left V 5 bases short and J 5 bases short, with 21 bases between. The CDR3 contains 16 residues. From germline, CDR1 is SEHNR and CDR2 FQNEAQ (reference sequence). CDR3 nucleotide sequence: TGTGCCAGCAGCCCAACTACCTACTACGCGGGGACTGAAGCTTTCTTT. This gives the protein CASSPTTYYAGTEAFF.

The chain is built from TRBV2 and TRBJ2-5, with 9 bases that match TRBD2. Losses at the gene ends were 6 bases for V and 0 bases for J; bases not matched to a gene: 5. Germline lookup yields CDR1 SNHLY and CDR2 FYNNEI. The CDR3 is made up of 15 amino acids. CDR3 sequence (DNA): TGTGCCAGCAGAGCAGCGGGGGGCTACCAAGAGACCCAGTACTTC. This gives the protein CASRAAGGYQETQYF.